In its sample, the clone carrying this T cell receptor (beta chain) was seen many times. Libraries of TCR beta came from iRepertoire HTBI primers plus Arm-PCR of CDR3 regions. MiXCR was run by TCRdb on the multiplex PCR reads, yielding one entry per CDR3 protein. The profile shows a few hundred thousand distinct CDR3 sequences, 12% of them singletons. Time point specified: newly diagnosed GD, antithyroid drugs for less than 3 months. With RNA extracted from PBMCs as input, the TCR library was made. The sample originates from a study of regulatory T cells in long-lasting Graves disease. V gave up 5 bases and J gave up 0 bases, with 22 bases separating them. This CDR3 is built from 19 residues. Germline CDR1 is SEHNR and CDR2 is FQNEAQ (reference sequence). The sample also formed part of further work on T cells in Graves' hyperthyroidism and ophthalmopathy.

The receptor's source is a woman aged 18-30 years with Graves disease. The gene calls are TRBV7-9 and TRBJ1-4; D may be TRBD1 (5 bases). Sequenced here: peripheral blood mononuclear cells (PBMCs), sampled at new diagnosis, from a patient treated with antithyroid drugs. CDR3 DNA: TGTGCCAGCAGCCCCAGGCCGGGGGACTACCTTGCAACTAATGAAAAACTGTTTTTT. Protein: CASSPRPGDYLATNEKLFF.